This TCR beta chain comes out of a study of CD8+ T cells in alopecia areata. The V gene's germline CDR1 is LNHDA and CDR2 SQIVND (reference sequence). Deletions cut 3 bases from V and 6 bases from J, with 17 bases between. CDR3 length: 16 residues. General observations from the study: TCR sharing was clearer in mice than between patients, perhaps partly owing to patient HLA diversity.

As concerns this clone: Its target is not known.

Isolated RNA was reverse transcribed into cDNA used as the sequencing template. Clones were sequenced by immunoSEQ multiplex PCR, and TCRdb holds only the in-frame ones, with some missing. The sample lists roughly 75,000 clones; roughly 60% were seen once. This chain links TRBV19 with TRBJ2-2; D may be TRBD2 (6 bases). This receptor was obtained from a human donor with alopecia areata. The material sequenced was CD8+ T cells sorted from blood, taken at week 0. The CDR3, as DNA: TGTGCCAGTAGTATTGGAGGGACCCTTTCGGCCGGGGAGCTGTTTTTT. The encoded protein is CASSIGGTLSAGELFF.